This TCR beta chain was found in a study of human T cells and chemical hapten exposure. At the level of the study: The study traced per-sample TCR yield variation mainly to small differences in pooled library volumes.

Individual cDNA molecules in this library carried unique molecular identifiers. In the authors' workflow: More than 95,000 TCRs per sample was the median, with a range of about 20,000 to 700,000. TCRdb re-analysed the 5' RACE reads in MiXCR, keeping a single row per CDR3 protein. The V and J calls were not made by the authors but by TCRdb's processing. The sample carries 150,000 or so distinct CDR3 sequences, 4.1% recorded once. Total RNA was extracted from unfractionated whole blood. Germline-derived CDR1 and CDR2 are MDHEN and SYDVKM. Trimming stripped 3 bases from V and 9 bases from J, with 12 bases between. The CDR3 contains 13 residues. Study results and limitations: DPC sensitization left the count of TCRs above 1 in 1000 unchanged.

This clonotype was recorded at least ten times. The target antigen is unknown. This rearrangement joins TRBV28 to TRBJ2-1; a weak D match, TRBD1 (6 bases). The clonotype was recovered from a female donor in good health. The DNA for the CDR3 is TGTGCCAGCAGTTTCAGGGGTTCGGGTGAGCAGTTCTTC. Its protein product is CASSFRGSGEQFF.